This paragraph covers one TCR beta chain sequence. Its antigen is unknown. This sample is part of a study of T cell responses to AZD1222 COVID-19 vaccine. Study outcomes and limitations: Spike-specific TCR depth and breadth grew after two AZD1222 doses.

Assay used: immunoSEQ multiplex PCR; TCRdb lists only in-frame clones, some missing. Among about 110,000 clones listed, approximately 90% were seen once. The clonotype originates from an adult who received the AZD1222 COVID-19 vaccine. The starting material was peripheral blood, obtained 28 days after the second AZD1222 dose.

Here the CDR3 DNA reads TGTGCCAGTCGGGGTGGCGGAAACACCATATATTTT. Protein product: CASRGGGNTIYF. This chain uses TRBV6-5 with TRBJ1-3, with D hard to call. The CDR3 spans 12 residues. CDR1 is MNHEY, CDR2 SVGAGI, per germline. The V gene lost 9 bases and the J gene lost 4 bases, with 10 bases spanning the gap.